The 30 T cell receptor beta chains in this list originate from one sample, sequenced in a study of CD8+ T cells in alopecia areata. CD4+ cells belonging to five patients, who were in the biomarker study, were further sorted into CD25+CD127- cells. Isolated RNA was reverse transcribed into cDNA used as the sequencing template. Produced via immunoSEQ multiplex PCR; TCRdb's table is partial and in-frame only. The table includes 37,000 or so clones, over 50% detected once. Sequencing was carried out using CD4+ Tregs sorted from blood. The receptors come from a human donor with alopecia areata.

The rearrangement links TRBV2 to TRBJ2-3, with 14 positions matching TRBD2. CDR1 SNHLY and CDR2 FYNNEI come from the germline V gene. V was pared by 8 bases and J by 4 bases, with 8 bases of the junction left unmatched. The CDR3 is 16 residues long. The CDR3 protein is CASLSGLAGEPDTQYF. CDR3 in DNA: TGTGCCAGCCTATCGGGACTAGCGGGAGAGCCAGATACGCAGTATTTT.

The sample holds a few counts of this clone. J is TRBJ2-4 and V is TRBV4-2; D unclear. The CDR3 has 15 amino acids. Between the trimmed V and J ends, which lost 2 bases and 3 bases, there was a span of 11 bases. Germline V lookup: CDR1 LGHNA, CDR2 YNFKEQ. The CDR3 nucleotides are TGTGCCAGCAGCCAATACGGGCAGAACAAAAACATTCAGTACTTC. As protein: CASSQYGQNKNIQYF.

This chain joins TRBV9 and TRBJ2-1; D ambiguous. This CDR3 has 15 residues. Germline CDR1 is SGDLS and CDR2 is YYNGEE. Trimming stripped 1 base from V and 7 bases from J, with 15 bases between. CDR3 sequence (DNA): TGTGCCAGCAGCGTACTCCCTCGAGTGGGGAATGAGCAGTTCTTC. Protein: CASSVLPRVGNEQFF.

This clone was seen a handful of times. This chain links TRBV29-1 with TRBJ2-5, with 7 bases fitting TRBD2. Per germline, CDR1 SQVTM and CDR2 ANQGSEA. With V trimmed by 5 bases and J by 3 bases, 6 bases remained unmatched. This CDR3 spans 13 amino acids. The CDR3 DNA is TGCAGCGTTACATTGGCGGGAGAAGAGACCCAGTACTTC. Its protein product is CSVTLAGEETQYF.

The CDR3, as DNA: TGCGCCAGCAGCGTAGGACGGGGAGGAGTCGGGGAGACCCAGTACTTC. Residues: CASSVGRGGVGETQYF. The V and J genes are TRBV5-1 and TRBJ2-5, with a tentative D call TRBD2 (6 bases). The V and J ends lost 4 bases and 5 bases respectively, with 21 bases between them. From germline, CDR1 is SGHRS and CDR2 YFSETQ. The CDR3 is 16 residues long.

The V and J genes are TRBV19 and TRBJ1-1; TRBD1 might be the D (6 bases). The CDR3 length is 13 residues. Germline V lookup: CDR1 LNHDA, CDR2 SQIVND (reference sequence). V was pared by 3 bases and J by 10 bases, with 15 bases between. The CDR3, as DNA: TGTGCCAGTAGTATCGGGATGCAGGGGCTAGCTTTCTTT. Protein product: CASSIGMQGLAFF.

The rearrangement uses TRBV28 and TRBJ1-2; D is undetermined. The germline gives CDR1 MDHEN, CDR2 SYDVKM. V shed 6 bases and J shed 5 bases, with 16 bases lying between them. This CDR3 has 14 residues. The CDR3 DNA sequence: TGTGCCAGCAGCTGGGGTGGCAGCAGTTATGGCTACACCTTC. Protein sequence: CASSWGGSSYGYTF.

The J gene is TRBJ2-7, the V gene TRBV18, with a weak D call TRBD2 (5 bases). CDR1 is KGHSH, CDR2 LQKENI, per germline. V was cut by 2 bases and J by 0 bases, with 8 bases left in between. The CDR3 loop spans 14 amino acids. The CDR3 DNA reads TGTGCCAGCTCACCAATGGAGGCCTCCTACGAGCAGTACTTC. Protein product: CASSPMEASYEQYF. Supplemented by reference TRBV18 and TRBJ2-7, the full variable domain reads NAGVMQNPRHLVRRRGQEARLRCSPMKGHSHVYWYRQLPEEGLKFMVYLQKENIIDESGMPKERFSAEFPKEGPSILRIQQVVRGDSAAYFCASSPMEASYEQYFGPGTRLTVT.

The chain joins TRBV29-1 to TRBJ2-1, with TRBD1 matching 9 bases. Germline CDR1 reads SQVTM; CDR2 reads ANQGSEA. V shed 2 bases, J shed 16 bases, and the junction held 9 bases outside the gene matches. The CDR3 has 12 amino acids. The CDR3 coding sequence is TGCAGCGTTGAACCCCAGGGGACAGGGAAATTCTTC. Its protein is CSVEPQGTGKFF.

The rearrangement joins TRBV19 to TRBJ1-2; tentatively, D is TRBD1 (6 bases). The CDR3 sequence is 15 residues long. Germline-derived CDR1 and CDR2 are LNHDA and SQIVND (reference sequence). The V end lost 4 bases, the J end lost 7 bases, and 19 bases lay between the germline ends. CDR3 coding DNA: TGTGCCAGTAGTAGCACAGGGAAAAGTCTGTCTGGCTACACCTTC. This codes for CASSSTGKSLSGYTF. Filled out from reference TRBV19 and TRBJ1-2, the complete variable domain reads DGGITQSPKYLFRKEGQNVTLSCEQNLNHDAMYWYRQDPGQGLRLIYYSQIVNDFQKGDIAEGYSVSREKKESFPLTVTSAQKNPTAFYLCASSSTGKSLSGYTFGSGTRLTVV.

This chain uses TRBV9 with TRBJ2-2; D remains unclear. V lost 0 bases to trimming and J lost 6 bases, with 6 bases between them. The CDR3 runs 13 residues. Germline values: CDR1 SGDLS, CDR2 YYNGEE. The CDR3 DNA reads as TGTGCCAGCAGCGTAGCTCTAGCCGGGGAGCTGTTTTTT. Translating gives CASSVALAGELFF.

This clone was observed a single time. J is TRBJ2-2 and V is TRBV27, with D possibly called TRBD1 or TRBD2 (5 bases each). Trimming cost V 1 base and J 8 bases, with 8 bases left between them. The CDR3 sequence is 13 residues long. Per germline, CDR1 MNHEY and CDR2 SMNVEV (reference sequence). In nucleotides, the CDR3 is TGTGCCAGCAGTTTATTGGGGACGGGGGAGCTGTTTTTT. Protein product: CASSLLGTGELFF.

This clone was picked up a small number of times. The genes are TRBV29-1 and TRBJ2-5, with D possibly TRBD2 on 5 matching bases. With 7 bases removed from V and 7 bases from J, the gap between germline ends came to 16 bases. The length of the CDR3 is 12 residues. Germline V gene data show CDR1 as SQVTM and CDR2 as ANQGSEA. The CDR3 loop reads CSAGRREGTQYF. As DNA, the CDR3 is TGCAGCGCTGGGCGTCGTGAGGGGACCCAGTACTTC. Full variable domain (rest looked up from reference TRBV29-1 and TRBJ2-5): SAVISQKPSRDICQRGTSLTIQCQVDSQVTMMFWYRQQPGQSLTLIATANQGSEATYESGFVIDKFPISRPNLTFSTLTVSNMSPEDSSIYLCSAGRREGTQYFGPGTRLLVL.

This chain joins TRBV11-2 and TRBJ2-7; 7 bases map to TRBD1. The germline gives CDR1 SGHAT, CDR2 FQNNGV. The trim removed 4 bases at V and 2 bases at J, leaving 11 bases unmatched. The CDR3 contains 16 residues. The CDR3 loop is CASSSTQGPSPYEQYF. The CDR3 coding sequence is TGTGCCAGCAGCTCAACACAGGGGCCGTCTCCCTACGAGCAGTACTTC.

This chain connects TRBV7-2 to TRBJ2-7; D not resolved. The CDR3 length is 14 residues. Looked up from germline, CDR1 is SGHTA and CDR2 is FQGNSA. V was trimmed by 1 base and J by 4 bases, leaving 11 bases between them. The CDR3 sequence is CASSLGGPLYEQYF. The DNA for the CDR3 is TGTGCCAGCAGCTTAGGAGGTCCGTTGTACGAGCAGTACTTC.

The chain carries TRBV18 and TRBJ1-4; tentatively, D is TRBD1 (5 bases). Germline lookup yields CDR1 KGHSH and CDR2 LQKENI. V lost 1 base and J lost 10, with 16 bases in between. This CDR3 region has 15 residues. CDR3 coding DNA: TGTGCCAGCTCACCACTAGGGCAGCCGAGGGGAAAACTGTTTTTT. As protein: CASSPLGQPRGKLFF. The entire variable domain, with the rest obtained from reference TRBV18 and TRBJ1-4, is as follows: NAGVMQNPRHLVRRRGQEARLRCSPMKGHSHVYWYRQLPEEGLKFMVYLQKENIIDESGMPKERFSAEFPKEGPSILRIQQVVRGDSAAYFCASSPLGQPRGKLFFGSGTQLSVL.

This clone was detected once. V is TRBV9 and J is TRBJ2-1; D remains ambiguous. The V end was cut by 3 bases, the J end by 6 bases, with 16 bases between. CDR1 SGDLS and CDR2 YYNGEE come from the germline V gene. The CDR3 has 15 amino acids. In DNA, the CDR3 is TGTGCCAGCAGCGCCTCCATCACAAACGCCAATGAGCAGTTCTTC. This codes for CASSASITNANEQFF.

J is TRBJ2-3 and V is TRBV14; TRBD2 matches 7 bases. The CDR3 covers 14 residues. The J segment lost 5 bases and the V segment lost 1 base, leaving 3 bases of the junction unmatched. CDR1 and CDR2 (germline): SGHDN, FVKESK. The CDR3 spells CASSQGLAGDTQYF. CDR3 bases: TGTGCCAGCAGCCAAGGACTAGCCGGAGATACGCAGTATTTT.

This clone turned up a few times. The chain couples TRBV27 to TRBJ2-1; 8 bases are shared with TRBD2. V shed 7 bases and J 9 bases; nucleotides not matched to a gene: 5. The CDR3 contains 12 residues. CDR1 is MNHEY, CDR2 SMNVEV, per germline (reference sequence). The CDR3 is CASTGGPGEQFF. The CDR3 DNA sequence: TGTGCCAGCACGGGGGGGCCGGGTGAGCAGTTCTTC.

V is TRBV11-2 and J is TRBJ1-6; D unclear. The CDR3 covers 15 residues. V was cut by 2 bases and J by 8 bases, with 13 bases left in between. From germline, CDR1 is SGHAT and CDR2 FQNNGV. The CDR3 DNA reads as TGTGCCAGCAGCTTAATAGGACTGAGCGATTCACCCCTCCACTTT. It specifies CASSLIGLSDSPLHF.

This sequence joins TRBV4-1 and TRBJ2-1; TRBD2 matches at 15 bases. The CDR3 extends over 20 amino acids. After removal of 4 bases from V and 6 bases from J, the junction contained 16 bases not matched to a gene. The germline V gene has CDR1 MGHRA and CDR2 YSYEKL. In DNA form, the CDR3 reads TGCGCCAGCAGCCCCATAGGACTAGCGGGAGGGCCCTCTGGGTTCAATGAGCAGTTCTTC. Its protein is CASSPIGLAGGPSGFNEQFF.

This clone was counted only a few times. Other DNA sequences in this specimen translate into the identical CDR3. This sequence joins TRBV10-3 and TRBJ2-7; 8 nucleotides agree with TRBD1. With V trimmed by 2 bases and J by 4 bases, 4 bases remained unmatched. Looked up from germline, CDR1 is ENHRY and CDR2 is SYGVKD. The CDR3 runs to 14 residues. The CDR3 DNA is TGTGCCATCAGTGAGGGACAGGGTCAGTACGAGCAGTACTTC. Amino acid sequence: CAISEGQGQYEQYF.

This clone was seen more than once but under ten times. The chain carries TRBV6-5 and TRBJ2-3; maybe TRBD2 (5 bases). Per the germline V gene, CDR1 is MNHEY and CDR2 is SVGAGI. Deletions cut 4 bases from V and 8 bases from J, with 7 bases between. This CDR3 is built from 11 residues. Written as DNA, the CDR3 is TGTGCCAGCAGTTTCGGGGTTACGCAGTATTTT. Translated, it gives CASSFGVTQYF.

The chain links TRBV18 to TRBJ2-4; D not certain. The CDR3 sequence is 14 residues long. Trimming cost V 3 bases and J 3 bases, with 9 bases left between them. Germline CDR1 reads KGHSH; CDR2 reads LQKENI. The CDR3 loop reads CASSPSIGKNIQYF. Written as DNA, the CDR3 is TGTGCCAGCTCACCCTCGATAGGCAAAAACATTCAGTACTTC.

The sample holds a few counts of this clone. The V call is TRBV7-9, the J call TRBJ2-5, with 8 bases fitting TRBD1. The J call may be in error: the DNA end matches TRBJ2-7 better. Germline CDR1 and CDR2: SEHNR and FQNEAQ (reference sequence). The CDR3 runs 15 residues. CDR3 in DNA: TGTGCCAGCAGAAGAGGGTGGGGACAGGTCCACGAGCAGTACTTC. This codes for CASRRGWGQVHEQYF.

This clone was detected only a few times. The V call is TRBV19, the J call TRBJ2-3; TRBD2 matches at 8 bases. Germline-derived CDR1 and CDR2 are LNHDA and SQIVND (reference sequence). The V and J ends lost 3 bases and 8 bases, in that order; junction bases with no gene match: 7. This CDR3 has 14 amino acids. The CDR3 nucleotides read TGTGCCAGTAGTATTACGGGGGGGCCCGGTACGCAGTATTTT. This translates into CASSITGGPGTQYF. The complete variable domain, with remaining parts taken from reference TRBV19 and TRBJ2-3, reads DGGITQSPKYLFRKEGQNVTLSCEQNLNHDAMYWYRQDPGQGLRLIYYSQIVNDFQKGDIAEGYSVSREKKESFPLTVTSAQKNPTAFYLCASSITGGPGTQYFGPGTRLTVL.

A few counts support this clone. The rearrangement links TRBV7-2 to TRBJ2-2, with 12 bases that match TRBD2. Losses at the gene ends were 5 bases for V and 6 bases for J; bases not matched to a gene: 7. Germline V gene data show CDR1 as SGHTA and CDR2 as FQGNSA. The length of the CDR3 is 16 residues. The CDR3 spells CASSPNLAGGAGELFF. The CDR3 DNA is TGTGCCAGCAGCCCGAATCTAGCGGGAGGGGCCGGGGAGCTGTTTTTT.

The rearrangement links TRBV5-1 to TRBJ2-5; D unresolved. Germline loops: CDR1 SGHRS, CDR2 YFSETQ. This CDR3 is 12 amino acids long. With 4 bases removed from V and 0 bases from J, the gap between germline ends came to 4 bases. CDR3 in amino acids: CASSPYQETQYF. The DNA of the CDR3 is TGCGCCAGCAGCCCATACCAAGAGACCCAGTACTTC.

V is TRBV2 and J is TRBJ1-5; 7 nucleotides align to TRBD1. The CDR3 totals 16 residues. CDR1 and CDR2 (germline): SNHLY, FYNNEI. V shed 0 bases and J 7 bases; nucleotides not matched to a gene: 9. The CDR3 is CASSEARGGRGQPQHF. The CDR3 DNA is TGTGCCAGCAGTGAAGCGAGAGGGGGCCGGGGACAGCCCCAGCATTTT.

By proportion, this clone is medium-sized. The CDR3 nucleotides are TGTGCCAGCAGGTCGGGGAATGAGCAGTTCTTC. Protein product: CASRSGNEQFF. V usage is TRBV14 and J usage is TRBJ2-1; D may be TRBD2 (5 bases). V was clipped by 6 bases and J by 7 bases, with 7 bases between them. Germline V gene lookup returns CDR1 SGHDN and CDR2 FVKESK. The CDR3 consists of 11 residues.